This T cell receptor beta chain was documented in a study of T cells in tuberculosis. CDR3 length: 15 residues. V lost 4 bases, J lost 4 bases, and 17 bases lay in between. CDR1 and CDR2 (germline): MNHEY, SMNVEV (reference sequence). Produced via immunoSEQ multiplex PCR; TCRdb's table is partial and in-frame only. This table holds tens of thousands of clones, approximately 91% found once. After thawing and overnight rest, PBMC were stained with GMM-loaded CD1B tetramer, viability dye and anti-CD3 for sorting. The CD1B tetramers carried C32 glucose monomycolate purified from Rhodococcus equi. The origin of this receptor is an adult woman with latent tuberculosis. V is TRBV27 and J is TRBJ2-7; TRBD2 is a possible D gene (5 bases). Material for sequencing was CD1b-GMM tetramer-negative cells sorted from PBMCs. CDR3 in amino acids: CASSSSGKAGYEQYF. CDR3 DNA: TGTGCCAGCAGTTCCTCCGGGAAGGCAGGTTACGAGCAGTACTTC.